The 16 T cell receptor beta chains reported below all come from one sample, sequenced in a study of blood T cell repertoires in COVID-19 (TCRdb year 2020). The library was obtained by the immunoSEQ multiplex PCR assay. In its TCRdb copy, this immuneACCESS table keeps in-frame sequences only and misses some clones. Where compared with another copy, unresolved V genes explain less than half of these, and the others have no known cause. This sample lists 20,000 or so clones; about 79% were detected once. Together, the top ten hold approximately 6.6% of the sample. Sequenced material: peripheral blood. These receptors were taken from a human donor in a cohort sampled during active COVID-19.

CDR3 DNA: TGTGCCAGCAGGCCGGGGGGGACAGATACGCAGTATTTT. This gives the protein CASRPGGTDTQYF. This sequence joins TRBV2 and TRBJ2-3, with 8 positions matching TRBD2. V shed 6 bases and J 3 bases; nucleotides not matched to a gene: 2. Germline V CDR1 and CDR2: SNHLY, FYNNEI. The CDR3 runs to 13 residues.

The chain couples TRBV7-8 to TRBJ2-2; maybe TRBD2 (6 bases). The CDR3 runs to 14 residues. V lost 4 bases and J 6 bases, leaving 12 bases between the germline ends. The V gene's germline CDR1 is SGHVS and CDR2 FQNEAQ. The CDR3 region has the DNA TGTGCCAGCAGCTCCGCCGGCGGGGCCGGGGAGCTGTTTTTT. Residues: CASSSAGGAGELFF.

The gene calls are TRBV7-8 and TRBJ2-7; D is unclear. CDR3 length equals 14 residues. Germline V gene lookup returns CDR1 SGHVS and CDR2 FQNEAQ. V gave up 4 bases and J gave up 0 bases, with 10 bases separating them. The CDR3 is CASSSTMGSYEQYF. Written as DNA, the CDR3 is TGTGCCAGCAGCTCGACAATGGGCTCCTACGAGCAGTACTTC.

The DNA for the CDR3 is TGTGCCAGCAGCCGAACACCTTACGAGCAGTACTTC. It codes for CASSRTPYEQYF. This chain joins TRBV28 and TRBJ2-7; D is unresolved. CDR1 and CDR2 from the germline V gene are MDHEN and SYDVKM. Trimming took off 6 bases at V and 4 bases at J, with 10 bases between the two ends. This CDR3 is 12 amino acids long.

The V call is TRBV24-1, the J call TRBJ2-2; D remains ambiguous. V was shortened by 4 bases and J by 3 bases, with 11 bases between the two germline ends. Germline V gene data show CDR1 as KGHDR and CDR2 as SFDVKD. The CDR3 runs 15 residues. CDR3 nucleotides: TGTGCCACCAGTGACACTACCTTGGACACCGGGGAGCTGTTTTTT. Its translation: CATSDTTLDTGELFF.

The rearrangement joins TRBV7-6 to TRBJ2-5; TRBD2 agrees at 9 bases. The V gene's germline CDR1 is SGHVS and CDR2 FNYEAQ. V lost 5 bases, J lost 0 bases, and 4 bases stayed unmatched. The length of the CDR3 is 15 residues. CDR3 nucleotide sequence: TGTGCCAGCAGCAGACTAGCGGACAACCAAGAGACCCAGTACTTC. Protein: CASSRLADNQETQYF. The whole variable domain, remainder taken from reference TRBV7-6 and TRBJ2-5, is GAGVSQSPRYKVTKRGQDVALRCDPISGHVSLYWYRQALGQGPEFLTYFNYEAQQDKSGLPNDRFSAERPEGSISTLTIQRTEQRDSAMYRCASSRLADNQETQYFGPGTRLLVL.

The chain carries TRBV15 and TRBJ1-6, with D possibly TRBD1 on 5 matching bases. From germline, CDR1 is LNHNV and CDR2 YYDKDF (reference sequence). V dropped 0 bases and J dropped 8 bases, with 11 bases sitting between them. CDR3 length: 15 residues. CDR3: CATSRDRGSYSPLHF. CDR3 sequence (DNA): TGTGCCACCAGCAGAGATAGGGGTAGCTATTCACCCCTCCACTTT.

The rearrangement uses TRBV27 and TRBJ2-1; 13 nucleotides align to TRBD2. V gave up 3 bases and J gave up 9 bases; unmatched junction bases: 8. CDR1 is MNHEY, CDR2 SMNVEV, per germline (reference sequence). The CDR3 spans 16 residues. The CDR3 loop reads CASSFPGLAGASEQFF. The CDR3 coding sequence is TGTGCCAGCAGTTTCCCCGGACTAGCGGGAGCGTCTGAGCAGTTCTTC.

The V and J genes are TRBV7-9 and TRBJ2-2; D perhaps matches TRBD1 (5 bases). Germline V CDR1 and CDR2: SEHNR, FQNEAQ (reference sequence). The CDR3 runs to 14 residues. V lost 6 bases and J lost 6, with 14 bases in between. The CDR3 DNA reads TGTGCCAGCAGTCCCAGTGGGGCGGCCGGGGAGCTGTTTTTT. Its protein is CASSPSGAAGELFF.

V and J are TRBV4-1 and TRBJ2-3; 11 bases agree with TRBD2. J was trimmed by 4 bases and V by 5 bases; bases with no gene match: 5. CDR3 size: 15 residues. In germline, CDR1 is MGHRA, CDR2 YSYEKL. CDR3 sequence reads: CASSTTSGRADTQYF. CDR3 nucleotide sequence: TGCGCCAGCAGCACCACTAGCGGGAGAGCAGATACGCAGTATTTT.

The chain combines TRBV19 with TRBJ1-3, with 7 bases identical to TRBD1. From germline, CDR1 is LNHDA and CDR2 SQIVND (reference sequence). V was clipped by 4 bases and J by 2 bases; unmatched bases: 5. The CDR3 length is 15 residues. The CDR3 DNA follows: TGTGCCAGTAGTACCCGGACAGGCGCTGGAAACACCATATATTTT. Protein sequence: CASSTRTGAGNTIYF.

The chain uses TRBV10-3 and TRBJ1-6, with 9 positions matching TRBD1. Germline trimming cut 10 bases from V and 5 bases from J; bases unmatched to any gene: 6. This CDR3 is 14 amino acids long. Germline CDR1 is ENHRY and CDR2 is SYGVKD. The CDR3 DNA follows: TGTGCCACCCAAGACAGGGGGGATAATTCACCCCTCCACTTT. It is translated as CATQDRGDNSPLHF.

This clone was recorded only once. V and J are TRBV5-1 and TRBJ2-1; TRBD2 aligns across 13 bases. Germline loops: CDR1 SGHRS, CDR2 YFSETQ. CDR3 length equals 17 residues. V was pared by 3 bases and J by 7 bases, with 10 bases of the junction left unmatched. CDR3 sequence: CASSSGMTSGRMNEQFF. For the CDR3, the DNA is TGCGCCAGCAGCTCAGGGATGACTAGCGGGAGGATGAATGAGCAGTTCTTC.

CDR3 DNA: TGTGCCAGCAGCTGGTGGCGGGAGGGCCCCTACGAGCAGTACTTC. Residues: CASSWWREGPYEQYF. This rearrangement joins TRBV7-2 to TRBJ2-7; 9 positions match TRBD2. Trimming at V came to 4 bases and at J to 2 bases, leaving 6 bases not matched to a gene. CDR3 length: 15 residues. Germline assignment: CDR1 SGHTA and CDR2 FQGNSA.

This rearrangement joins TRBV5-1 to TRBJ2-1, with D possibly matching TRBD2 (5 bases). CDR3 length equals 13 residues. Germline V lookup: CDR1 SGHRS, CDR2 YFSETQ. With 0 bases removed from V and 8 bases from J, the gap between germline ends came to 9 bases. The CDR3 is CASSLGRVDEQFF. CDR3 nucleotide sequence: TGCGCCAGCAGCTTGGGGCGGGTCGATGAGCAGTTCTTC.

V usage is TRBV14 and J usage is TRBJ1-1; D is unclear. This CDR3 comprises 11 residues. CDR1 SGHDN and CDR2 FVKESK come from the germline V gene. With 2 bases removed from V and 8 bases from J, the gap between germline ends came to 6 bases. The CDR3 DNA reads TGTGCCAGCAGCCAATTCTCCGAAGCTTTCTTT. It codes for CASSQFSEAFF.